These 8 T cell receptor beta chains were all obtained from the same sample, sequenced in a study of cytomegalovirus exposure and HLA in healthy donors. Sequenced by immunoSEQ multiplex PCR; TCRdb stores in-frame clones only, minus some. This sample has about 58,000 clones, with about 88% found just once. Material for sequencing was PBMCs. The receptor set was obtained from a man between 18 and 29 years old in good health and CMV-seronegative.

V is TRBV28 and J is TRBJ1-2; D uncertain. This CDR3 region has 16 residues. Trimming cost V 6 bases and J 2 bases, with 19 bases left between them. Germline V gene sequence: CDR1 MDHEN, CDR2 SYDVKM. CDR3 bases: TGTGCCAGCAGAACCCAAGGCGGTCTGAGGAACTATGGCTACACCTTC. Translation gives CASRTQGGLRNYGYTF.

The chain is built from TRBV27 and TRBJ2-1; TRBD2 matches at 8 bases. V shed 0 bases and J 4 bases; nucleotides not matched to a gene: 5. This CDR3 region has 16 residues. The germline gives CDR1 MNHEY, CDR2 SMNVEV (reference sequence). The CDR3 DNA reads TGTGCCAGCAGTTTATCGCGGGGGGTTGTGTACAATGAGCAGTTCTTC. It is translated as CASSLSRGVVYNEQFF.

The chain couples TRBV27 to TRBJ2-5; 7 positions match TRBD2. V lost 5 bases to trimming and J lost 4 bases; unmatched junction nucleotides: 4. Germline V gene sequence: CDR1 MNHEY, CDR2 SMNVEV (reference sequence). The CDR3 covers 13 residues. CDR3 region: CASSRLAGETQYF. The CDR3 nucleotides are TGTGCCAGCAGTAGACTAGCAGGAGAGACCCAGTACTTC.

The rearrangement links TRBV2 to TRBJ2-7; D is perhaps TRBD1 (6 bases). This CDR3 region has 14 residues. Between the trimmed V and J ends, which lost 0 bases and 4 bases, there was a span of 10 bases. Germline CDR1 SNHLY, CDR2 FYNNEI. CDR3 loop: CASSEANRVYEQYF. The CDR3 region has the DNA TGTGCCAGCAGTGAAGCCAACAGGGTTTACGAGCAGTACTTC.

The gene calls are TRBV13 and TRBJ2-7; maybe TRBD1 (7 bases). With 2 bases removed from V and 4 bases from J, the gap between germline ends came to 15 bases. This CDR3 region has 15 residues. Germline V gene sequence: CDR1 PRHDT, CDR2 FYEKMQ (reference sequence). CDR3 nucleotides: TGTGCCAGCAGCTTATGGTCAGGGGGGTGGTACGAGCAGTACTTC. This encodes CASSLWSGGWYEQYF.

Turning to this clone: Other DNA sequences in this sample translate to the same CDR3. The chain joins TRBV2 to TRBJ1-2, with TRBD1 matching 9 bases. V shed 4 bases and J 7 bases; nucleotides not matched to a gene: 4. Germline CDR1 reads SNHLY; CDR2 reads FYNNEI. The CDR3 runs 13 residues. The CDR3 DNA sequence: TGTGCCAGCAGTGGGACAGGGGATGGTGGCTACACCTTC. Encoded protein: CASSGTGDGGYTF.

The CDR3 region is CASSTNRINTDTQYF. The CDR3 bases are TGTGCCAGTTCTACCAATCGCATTAACACAGATACGCAGTATTTT. The chain uses TRBV2 and TRBJ2-3; D gene unclear. Trimming removed 9 bases at V and 2 bases at J, with 18 bases between. CDR3 length: 15 residues. Germline CDR1 reads SNHLY; CDR2 reads FYNNEI.

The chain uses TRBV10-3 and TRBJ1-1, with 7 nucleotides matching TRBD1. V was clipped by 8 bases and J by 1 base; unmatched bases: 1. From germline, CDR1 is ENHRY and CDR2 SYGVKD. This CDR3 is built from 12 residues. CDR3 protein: CAIGTANTEAFF. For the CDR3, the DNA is TGTGCCATCGGGACAGCGAACACTGAAGCTTTCTTT.